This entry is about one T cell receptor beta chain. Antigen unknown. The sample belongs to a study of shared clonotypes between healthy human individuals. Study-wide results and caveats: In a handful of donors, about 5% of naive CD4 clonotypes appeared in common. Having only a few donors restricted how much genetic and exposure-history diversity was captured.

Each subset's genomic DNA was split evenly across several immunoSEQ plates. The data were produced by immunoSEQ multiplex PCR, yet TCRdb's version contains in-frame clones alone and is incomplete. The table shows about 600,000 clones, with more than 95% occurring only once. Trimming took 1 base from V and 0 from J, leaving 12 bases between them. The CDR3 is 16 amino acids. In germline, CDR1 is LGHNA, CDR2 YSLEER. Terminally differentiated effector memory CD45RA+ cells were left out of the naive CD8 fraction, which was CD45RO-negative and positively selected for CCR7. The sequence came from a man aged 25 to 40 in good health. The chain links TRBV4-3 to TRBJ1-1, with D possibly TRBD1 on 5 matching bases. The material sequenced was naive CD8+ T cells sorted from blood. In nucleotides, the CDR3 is TGCGCCAGCAGCCAAGGCTGGGGGATCCTGAACACTGAAGCTTTCTTT. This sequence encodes CASSQGWGILNTEAFF.